Included here is one T cell receptor (beta chain) sequence, with context. The germline gives CDR1 KGHDR, CDR2 SFDVKD. There are 13 residues in the CDR3. The data are from a study of T cells after yellow fever vaccination. Via MiXCR, TCRdb re-called the 5' RACE reads, giving one row per CDR3 protein. The profile covers about 140,000 distinct CDR3 sequences, with approximately 7.7% appearing a single time and under 0.95% taken by the ten largest. The material sequenced was CD4+ T cells sorted from PBMCs, taken 5 days after the yellow fever booster vaccination. This clonotype originated in a man in his thirties or forties who received the YFV17D yellow fever vaccine. The chain carries TRBV24-1 and TRBJ2-5, with D hard to call. The CDR3 nucleotides are TGTGCGACCTGTGATTGGAGACAAGAGACCCAGTACTTC. Protein product: CATCDWRQETQYF.